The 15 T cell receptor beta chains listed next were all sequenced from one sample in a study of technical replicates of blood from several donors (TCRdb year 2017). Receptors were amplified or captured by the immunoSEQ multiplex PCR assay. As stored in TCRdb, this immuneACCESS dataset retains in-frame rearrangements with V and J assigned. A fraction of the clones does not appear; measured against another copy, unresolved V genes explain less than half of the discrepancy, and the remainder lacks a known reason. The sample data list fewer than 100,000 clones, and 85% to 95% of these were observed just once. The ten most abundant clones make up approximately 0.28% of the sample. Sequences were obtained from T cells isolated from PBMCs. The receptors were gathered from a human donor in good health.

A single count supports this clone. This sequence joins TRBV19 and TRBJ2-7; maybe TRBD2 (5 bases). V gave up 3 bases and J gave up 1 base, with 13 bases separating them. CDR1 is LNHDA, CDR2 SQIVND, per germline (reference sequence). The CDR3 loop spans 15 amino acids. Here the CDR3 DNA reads TGTGCCAGTAGTATCGGACGGAGGCTTTCCTACGAGCAGTACTTC. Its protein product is CASSIGRRLSYEQYF.

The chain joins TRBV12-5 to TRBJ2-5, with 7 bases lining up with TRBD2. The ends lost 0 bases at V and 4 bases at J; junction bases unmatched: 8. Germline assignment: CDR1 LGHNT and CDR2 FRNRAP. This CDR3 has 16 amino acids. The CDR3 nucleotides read TGTGCTAGTGGTTTGGTAGTGGCGGGGGAGGCAGAGACCCAGTACTTC. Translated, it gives CASGLVVAGEAETQYF.

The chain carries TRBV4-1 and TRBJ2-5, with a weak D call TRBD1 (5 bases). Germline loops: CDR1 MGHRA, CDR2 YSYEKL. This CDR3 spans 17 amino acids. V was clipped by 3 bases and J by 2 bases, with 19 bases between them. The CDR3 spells CASSHPTRGGLQETQYF. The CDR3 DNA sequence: TGCGCCAGCAGCCATCCCACAAGGGGTGGCCTTCAAGAGACCCAGTACTTC.

The CDR3, as DNA: TGTGCCAGTAAGAGTGGGACAGGGGAGTCTCAGCCCCAGCATTTT. It specifies CASKSGTGESQPQHF. This sequence joins TRBV19 and TRBJ1-5, with TRBD1 identical over 10 bases. CDR1 and CDR2 (germline): LNHDA, SQIVND (reference sequence). J was trimmed by 6 bases and V by 7 bases; bases with no gene match: 9. The CDR3 consists of 15 residues.

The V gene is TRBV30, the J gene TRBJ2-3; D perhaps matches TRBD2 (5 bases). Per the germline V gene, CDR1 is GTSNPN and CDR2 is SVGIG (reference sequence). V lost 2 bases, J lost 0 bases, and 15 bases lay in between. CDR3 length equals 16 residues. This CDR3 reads CAWSSGIARSTDTQYF. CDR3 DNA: TGTGCCTGGAGTAGCGGAATTGCCCGAAGCACAGATACGCAGTATTTT.

The CDR3: CASSFSTAEETQYF. CDR3 nucleotides: TGCGCCAGCAGCTTTAGTACAGCCGAAGAGACCCAGTACTTC. The chain links TRBV5-1 to TRBJ2-5; the D is unclear. The germline V and J ends were trimmed by 2 bases and 3 bases, with 11 bases remaining between them. This CDR3 has 14 residues. Germline CDR1 SGHRS, CDR2 YFSETQ.

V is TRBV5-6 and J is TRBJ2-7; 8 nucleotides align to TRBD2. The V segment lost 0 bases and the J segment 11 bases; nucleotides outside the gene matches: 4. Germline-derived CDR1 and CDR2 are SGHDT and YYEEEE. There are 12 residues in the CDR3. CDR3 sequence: CASSLGGGIEYF. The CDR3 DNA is TGTGCCAGCAGCTTGGGCGGGGGGATAGAGTACTTC.

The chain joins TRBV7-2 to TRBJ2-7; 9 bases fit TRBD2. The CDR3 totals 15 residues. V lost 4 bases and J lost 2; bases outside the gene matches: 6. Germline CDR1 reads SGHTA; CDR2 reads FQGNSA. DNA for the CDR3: TGTGCCAGCAGCTCACTAGCGGGTGGGACCTACGAGCAGTACTTC. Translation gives CASSSLAGGTYEQYF.

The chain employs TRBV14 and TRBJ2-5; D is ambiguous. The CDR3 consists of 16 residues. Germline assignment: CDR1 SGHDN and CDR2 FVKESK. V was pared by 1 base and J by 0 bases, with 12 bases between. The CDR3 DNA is TGTGCCAGCAGCCAAGCGAGTCTTACGTACCAAGAGACCCAGTACTTC. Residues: CASSQASLTYQETQYF.

In DNA form, the CDR3 reads TGTGCCAGCAGCCAGAGTGGCAGGGCCGTCACTGAAGCTTTCTTT. It yields the protein CASSQSGRAVTEAFF. V gene TRBV14 combines with J gene TRBJ1-1, with a weak D call TRBD1 (5 bases). Trimming shortened V by 3 bases and J by 4 bases, and 15 bases separated the two germline ends. This CDR3 contains 15 residues. From germline, CDR1 is SGHDN and CDR2 FVKESK.

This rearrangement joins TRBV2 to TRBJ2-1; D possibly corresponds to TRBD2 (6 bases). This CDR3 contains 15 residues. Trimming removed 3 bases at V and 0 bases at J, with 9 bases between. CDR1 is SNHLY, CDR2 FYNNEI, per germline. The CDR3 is CASSDRGSSYNEQFF. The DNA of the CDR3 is TGTGCCAGCAGTGATCGGGGGAGCTCCTACAATGAGCAGTTCTTC.

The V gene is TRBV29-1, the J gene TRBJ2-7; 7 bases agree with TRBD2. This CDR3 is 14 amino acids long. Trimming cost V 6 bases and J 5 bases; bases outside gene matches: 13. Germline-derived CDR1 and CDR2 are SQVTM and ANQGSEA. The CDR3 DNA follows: TGCAGCGTAGAGGACTGGGCGGGAGACCACGAGCAGTACTTC. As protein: CSVEDWAGDHEQYF.

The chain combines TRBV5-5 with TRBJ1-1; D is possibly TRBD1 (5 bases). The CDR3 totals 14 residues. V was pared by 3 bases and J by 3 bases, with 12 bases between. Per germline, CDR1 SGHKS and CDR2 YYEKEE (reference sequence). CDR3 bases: TGTGCCAGCAGCTATGGGGGGAGTTACACTGAAGCTTTCTTT. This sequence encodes CASSYGGSYTEAFF.

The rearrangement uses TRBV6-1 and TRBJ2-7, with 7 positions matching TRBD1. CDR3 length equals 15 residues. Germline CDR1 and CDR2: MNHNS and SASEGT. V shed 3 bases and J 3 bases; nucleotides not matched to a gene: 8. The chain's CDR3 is CASSEETGRIYEQYF. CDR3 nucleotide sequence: TGTGCCAGCAGTGAGGAGACAGGGAGAATCTACGAGCAGTACTTC.

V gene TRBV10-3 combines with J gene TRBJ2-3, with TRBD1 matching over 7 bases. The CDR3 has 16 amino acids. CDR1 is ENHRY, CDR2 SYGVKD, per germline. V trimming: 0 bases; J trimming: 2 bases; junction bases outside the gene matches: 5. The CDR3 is CAISESVTGHTDTQYF. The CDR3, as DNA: TGTGCCATCAGTGAGTCGGTGACAGGGCACACAGATACGCAGTATTTT.